These T cell receptor beta chains were read from a single sample in a study of OX40 agonist ivuxolimab in advanced cancers. Libraries were prepared by immunoSEQ multiplex PCR; TCRdb keeps only in-frame clonotypes and omits some of them. The sample lists around 69,000 clones; roughly 87% were seen once. The sample here was CD4+ or CD8+ T cells sorted from blood, taken in a trial of the OX40 agonist ivuxolimab. The origin of the receptors is an adult with an advanced solid tumor such as melanoma, head and neck, liver or kidney cancer. The CDR3 runs from the conserved cysteine through the conserved F or W. A D gene is named only where the DNA matches it firmly. Size is omitted from some rows. Given values are once, few, many or a class for expanded clones.

j_call d_call cdr3_length clone_size v_call cdr3_aa cdr3_nt
TRBJ1-2 - 13 - TRBV29-1 CSVDPGGSLGYTF TGCAGCGTTGACCCGGGGGGCTCCCTTGGCTACACCTTC
TRBJ1-1 TRBD1 13 - TRBV13 CASSFDRGAEAFF TGTGCCAGCAGCTTTGACAGGGGGGCTGAAGCTTTCTTT
TRBJ2-7 - 16 - TRBV5-8 CASSLGVAGSAGEQYF TGTGCCAGCAGCTTGGGGGTGGCAGGGTCAGCTGGGGAGCAGTACTTC
TRBJ2-7 TRBD2 15 - TRBV6-5 CASSSQRGYSYEQYF TGTGCCAGCAGTTCCCAGCGGGGATACTCCTACGAGCAGTACTTC
TRBJ2-7 - 14 - TRBV7-2 CASSVGLLTYEQYF TGTGCCAGCAGCGTGGGACTCCTGACCTACGAGCAGTACTTC
TRBJ2-7 - 14 - TRBV5-4 CASRLAGDSYEQYF TGTGCCAGCAGACTAGCCGGGGACTCCTACGAGCAGTACTTC
TRBJ2-7 - 17 - TRBV4-2 CASSPLSGLGSVYEQYF TGTGCCAGCAGCCCCCTTTCGGGCCTTGGATCTGTCTACGAGCAGTACTTC
TRBJ2-7 TRBD2 16 - TRBV7-2 CASSLAGTIAGYEQYF TGTGCCAGCAGCTTAGCGGGGACCATAGCGGGCTACGAGCAGTACTTC
TRBJ2-1 - 14 - TRBV6-1 CASTWRSSYNEQFF TGTGCCAGCACGTGGAGGAGCTCCTACAATGAGCAGTTCTTC
TRBJ1-3 TRBD1 17 - TRBV18 CASSPRQTGFFGNTIYF TGTGCCAGCTCACCGCGTCAGACAGGGTTTTTTGGAAACACCATATATTTT
TRBJ2-7 - 11 - TRBV2 CASSDNYEQYF TGTGCCAGCAGTGATAATTACGAGCAGTACTTC
TRBJ1-6 - 15 few TRBV18 CASSPPAGRNSPLHF TGTGCCAGCTCACCTCCGGCAGGGCGAAATTCACCCCTCCACTTT
TRBJ2-3 - 14 once TRBV7-2 CASSFPPSTNTQYF TGTGCCAGCAGCTTCCCCCCCAGCACAAATACGCAGTATTTT
TRBJ2-7 TRBD2 13 - TRBV28 CASTLAGAYEQYF TGTGCCAGCACTTTAGCGGGAGCCTACGAGCAGTACTTC
TRBJ2-1 TRBD2 17 few TRBV5-6 CASSLISGGWSYNEQFF TGTGCCAGCAGCTTAATTAGCGGGGGATGGTCCTACAATGAGCAGTTCTTC
TRBJ1-5 - 13 - TRBV30 CAWSVRQGAPQHF TGTGCCTGGAGTGTACGGCAGGGCGCTCCCCAGCATTTT
TRBJ2-7 - 13 few TRBV19 CASSIGQAYEQYF TGTGCCAGTAGTATAGGCCAAGCCTACGAGCAGTACTTC
TRBJ2-7 TRBD2 15 - TRBV10-3 CAISPLAGGTLEQYF TGTGCCATCAGCCCCCTGGCGGGAGGGACTCTCGAGCAGTACTTC
TRBJ2-3 TRBD1 14 - TRBV5-1 CASSEGASTDTQYF TGCGCCAGCAGCGAGGGGGCATCCACAGATACGCAGTATTTT
TRBJ2-5 - 17 - TRBV19 CASSIDLGTAVQETQYF TGTGCCAGTAGTATAGATCTCGGTACAGCGGTCCAAGAGACCCAGTACTTC
TRBJ1-4 - 16 - TRBV5-6 CASSAYHLRGDEKLFF TGTGCCAGCAGCGCGTACCATCTAAGGGGGGATGAAAAACTGTTTTTT
TRBJ2-2 - 14 - TRBV11-1 CASSLGQNTGELFF TGTGCCAGCAGCTTGGGACAGAACACCGGGGAGCTGTTTTTT
TRBJ2-5 - 15 - TRBV9 CASSVGPTVEGTQYF TGTGCCAGCAGCGTCGGACCGACCGTCGAAGGTACCCAGTACTTC
TRBJ1-4 TRBD1 14 few TRBV30 CAWTRGLGDEKLFF TGTGCCTGGACCAGGGGGCTGGGGGATGAAAAACTGTTTTTT
TRBJ1-6 - 13 - TRBV6-1 CASSGEGYSPLHF TGTGCCAGCAGTGGCGAGGGTTATTCACCCCTCCACTTT
TRBJ2-2 - 13 - TRBV19 CASKGTTTGELFF TGTGCCAGTAAGGGGACGACCACCGGGGAGCTGTTTTTT
TRBJ1-3 - 15 - TRBV10-3 CAISSLQGPGNTIYF TGTGCCATCAGTTCCTTGCAGGGACCTGGAAACACCATATATTTT
TRBJ1-2 - 15 - TRBV19 CASSILFGGGYDYTF TGTGCCAGTAGTATTCTTTTCGGGGGAGGTTACGACTACACCTTC
TRBJ2-3 - 14 - TRBV7-2 CASSQAISTDTQYF TGTGCCAGCAGTCAAGCCATCAGCACAGATACGCAGTATTTT
TRBJ1-6 - 14 - TRBV19 CASSISGDYSPLHF TGTGCCAGTAGTATTTCCGGGGATTATTCACCCCTCCACTTT
TRBJ1-1 - 13 - TRBV15 CATSRTGDLAAFF TGTGCCACCAGCAGAACAGGAGACTTGGCAGCTTTCTTT